This T cell receptor beta chain was sequenced for a study of beta chain features in type 1 diabetes (dated by TCRdb to the late 2010s). With regard to the full study: Patients and healthy donors did not differ in mean age, gender distribution, total cell number or subset yield. A total of under 120,000,000 sorted cells were examined across all samples, and RNA yield correlated strongly with the number of cells per subset. The study compared TCRB repertoires of sorted circulating CD4+ T cell subsets between recently diagnosed type 1 diabetes patients and matched healthy donors. Naive and central memory subsets were obtained from all 28 donors, but regulatory and stem cell-like memory subsets were isolated from only 8 patients and roughly 8 healthy donors. The investigation overall reported the following: Type 1 diabetes patients showed a moderate but significant shortening of TCRB CDR3 length in all four CD4+ subsets. Because cDNA was sequenced instead of genomic DNA, activated cells with high expression could be over-represented, although the groups did not differ in activation or CD3 levels. Naive, central memory and regulatory TCRB repertoires appeared to be more similar among patients than among healthy donors. Shorter templates might have been favored by PCR, but patient and control samples were amplified and corrected together, so both groups would have been affected equally by any skew. At VDJ recombination sites, type 1 diabetes patients had fewer insertions and more deleted nucleotides, which implies abnormalities in thymic rearrangement. Because small numbers of individuals were included in the HLA sub-analyses, any influence of HLA type on TCRB rearrangement was left unresolved.

The High Capacity cDNA Reverse Transcription Kit was used to reverse transcribe all of the isolated RNA, meaning that expressed TCRB transcripts were what got sequenced. Deep immunoSEQ sequencing was applied to naive, central memory and regulatory T cell samples, giving an average of roughly 3.5 million total reads per sample. After sorted cells were lysed in RLT buffer, RNA was extracted with DNase-treated RNeasy Micro or Mini kits, with the choice depending on cell number. Each cell subset was processed separately to prevent cross-contamination, with patient and healthy donor samples processed together. Using the immunoSEQ multiplex PCR, TCRB sequences were amplified from cDNA into 87-bp fragments spanning the CDR3 region. The amplicons were sequenced using the Illumina HiSeq platform. Processing in the source paper ran as follows. Synthetic template baselines were used to correct PCR bias computationally, reads within Hamming distance 2 were collapsed, and singletons that could not be merged were discarded. Reads were aligned to IMGT to assign V, D and J genes, CDR3 length, and insertions or deletions at six rearrangement sites. Clonotype counts were normalized to sorted cell number within each subset before computing true diversity and Gini coefficients with the tcR R package. The overlap coefficient, calculated on TCRB nucleotide sequences, was used to quantify repertoire sharing. TCRdb provides this immuneACCESS table in a form limited to in-frame rearrangements. Some clones are lacking; in checked studies, under half of them reflect an unresolved V gene, and why the rest are absent is not known. Clonal size and the V and J genes are those of that table, whereas D and trimming came from the DNA. The sample table holds 150,000 to 170,000 clones, of which about a tenth were seen once. The ten largest account for 0.4% to 0.55% of the sample.

CDR1 and CDR2, looked up from the germline V gene, are SNHLY and FYNNEI. V lost 5 bases and J lost 8 bases; the stretch between them is 15 bases long. Inclusive of the bounding cysteine and phenylalanine, the CDR3 is 13 residues long. Of the read, only the CDR3 DNA is kept; its 39 bases are in frame from base 1. Each donor gave one peripheral blood draw, roughly 0.11 L on average, collected into heparinised tubes. Using a panel that included CD45RO, CCR7, CD25, CD127, CD95 and CD27, naive, central memory, regulatory and stem cell-like memory CD4+ T cells were sorted on a BD FACSAria II. Every sorted population had a purity above 95%. PBMCs were isolated immediately by Lymphoprep density gradient centrifugation and stained directly without culture. Samples were stained and sorted in pairs, with one healthy donor and one patient per experiment, so that batch effects were minimized. This clone has only a few counts. The specificity of this receptor is unknown. No clone much larger than this one lies a single base away; base qualities are absent.

Specimen: central memory CD4+ T cells from blood. This chain is built from TRBV2 and TRBJ1-1; the D gene identity is not certain. The sequence came from a man aged 30 to 39 with type 1 diabetes. The CDR3 has the sequence CASSPNPSREAFF. The DNA sequence is as follows: TGTGCCAGCAGTCCGAACCCCTCCAGGGAAGCTTTCTTT.